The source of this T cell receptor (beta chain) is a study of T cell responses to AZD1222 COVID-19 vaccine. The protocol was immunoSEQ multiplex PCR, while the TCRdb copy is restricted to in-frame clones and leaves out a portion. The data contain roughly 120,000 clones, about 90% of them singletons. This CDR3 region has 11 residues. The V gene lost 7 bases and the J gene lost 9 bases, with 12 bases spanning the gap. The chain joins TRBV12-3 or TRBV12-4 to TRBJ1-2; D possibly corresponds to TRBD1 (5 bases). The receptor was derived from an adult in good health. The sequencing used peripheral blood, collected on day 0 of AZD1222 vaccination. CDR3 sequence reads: CASTSTVSYTF. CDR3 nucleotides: TGTGCCAGCACCTCGACAGTGAGCTACACCTTC.